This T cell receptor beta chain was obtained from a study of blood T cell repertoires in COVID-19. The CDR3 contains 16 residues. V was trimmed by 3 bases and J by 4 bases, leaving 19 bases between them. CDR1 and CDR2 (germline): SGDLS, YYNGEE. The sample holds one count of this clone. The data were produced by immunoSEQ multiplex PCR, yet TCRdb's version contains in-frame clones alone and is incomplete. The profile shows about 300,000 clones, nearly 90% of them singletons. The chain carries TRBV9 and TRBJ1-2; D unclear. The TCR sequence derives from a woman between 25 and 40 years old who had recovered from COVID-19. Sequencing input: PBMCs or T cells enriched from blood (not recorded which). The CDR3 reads CASSDGVGTTGYGYTF. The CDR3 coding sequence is TGTGCCAGCAGCGACGGGGTGGGAACAACGGGCTATGGCTACACCTTC.